These T cell receptor beta chains were read from a single sample in a study of OX40 agonist ivuxolimab in advanced cancers. Sequencing was performed with immunoSEQ multiplex PCR; in TCRdb, only in-frame clones are kept and a portion is missing. The table shows 50,000 to 65,000 clones, with approximately 89% occurring only once. Source: CD4+ or CD8+ T cells sorted from blood, taken in a trial of the OX40 agonist ivuxolimab. The receptors were gathered from an adult with an advanced solid tumor such as melanoma, head and neck, liver or kidney cancer. The CDR3 runs from the conserved cysteine through the conserved F or W. The D gene is left open where the match is weak. For some rows the clone size is stated as once, few or many, or as a class when expanded; others skip it.

d_call | j_call | v_call | clone_size | cdr3_nt | cdr3_aa
TRBD2 | TRBJ2-7 | TRBV27 | - | TGTGCCAGCAGTTCGGGACTAGCGGGAGTAAGCGAGCAGTACTTC | CASSSGLAGVSEQYF
TRBD1 | TRBJ1-2 | TRBV10-3 | medium-sized | TGTGCCATCAGTGGTACAGGGGGTAACTATGGCTACACCTTC | CAISGTGGNYGYTF
- | TRBJ1-2 | TRBV10-2 | - | TGCGCCAGCAGTGAGATTGGCAGAGAAAACTATGGCTACACCTTC | CASSEIGRENYGYTF
- | TRBJ2-3 | TRBV7-8 | - | TGTGCCAGCAGCTTAGCCCTGTATTGGGATACGCAGTATTTT | CASSLALYWDTQYF
TRBD1 | TRBJ2-3 | TRBV7-9 | - | TGTGCCAGCAGCTTATGGGACAGGGATACAGATACGCAGTATTTT | CASSLWDRDTDTQYF
TRBD1 | TRBJ2-2 | TRBV6-5 | - | TGTGCCACCATGACAGGGGGGGCCGGGGAGCTGTTTTTT | CATMTGGAGELFF
TRBD1 | TRBJ1-4 | TRBV28 | - | TGTGCCAGCAGCCCGGGACAGGGAACTGAAAAACTGTTTTTT | CASSPGQGTEKLFF
TRBD1 | TRBJ2-2 | TRBV27 | - | TGTGCCAGCCGTCCAGGGGGAAATCGGGAGCTGTTTTTT | CASRPGGNRELFF
- | TRBJ1-1 | TRBV19 | - | TGTGCCAGTAGTATTTCCTGGACCCCGAACACTGAAGCTTTCTTT | CASSISWTPNTEAFF
- | TRBJ2-5 | TRBV28 | - | TGTGCCAGCAGGATACAGGGATCCGAGGGGACCCAGTACTTC | CASRIQGSEGTQYF
TRBD1 | TRBJ2-7 | TRBV29-1 | - | TGCAGCGTTTTGGGACAGGGAACCCACGAGCAGTACTTC | CSVLGQGTHEQYF
- | TRBJ1-4 | TRBV25-1 | - | TGTGCCAGCAGTGGGGTCAGGGTGAGGGGTGAAAAACTGTTTTTT | CASSGVRVRGEKLFF
- | TRBJ2-5 | TRBV30 | - | TGTGCCTGGAGTTTCGGCGGCCAAGAGACCCAGTACTTC | CAWSFGGQETQYF
- | TRBJ1-4 | TRBV6-5 | - | TGTGCCAGCAGTCAGGGACTCCACAGTGAAAAACTGTTTTTT | CASSQGLHSEKLFF
- | TRBJ1-1 | TRBV10-2 | - | TGCGCCAGCAGTTATGGGACGAACACTGAAGCTTTCTTT | CASSYGTNTEAFF
TRBD2 | TRBJ2-1 | TRBV7-3 | once | TGTGCCAGCAGCAAGGGTGGGACTAGCCAGAATGAGCAGTTCTTC | CASSKGGTSQNEQFF
- | TRBJ2-2 | TRBV7-2 | - | TGTGCCAGCATGGCTTCCGGGGAGCTGTTTTTT | CASMASGELFF
TRBD2 | TRBJ2-1 | TRBV7-6 | - | TGTGCCGGCTCGCTAGCGGAGGTGGATGATGAGCAGTTCTTC | CAGSLAEVDDEQFF
TRBD2 | TRBJ2-3 | TRBV2 | - | TGTGCCAGCACCCCTAGCGGTAGCACAGATACGCAGTATTTT | CASTPSGSTDTQYF
- | TRBJ1-1 | TRBV6-6 | - | TGTGCCAGCAGCCCGGGACGAGGCAACACTGAAGCTTTCTTT | CASSPGRGNTEAFF
- | TRBJ2-7 | TRBV27 | - | TGTGCCAGCAGTTTGGCGTCCTACGAGCAGTACTTC | CASSLASYEQYF
- | TRBJ1-5 | TRBV6-5 | - | TGTGCCAGCAGGGGTGGTGAGCCCAATCAGCCCCAGCATTTT | CASRGGEPNQPQHF
- | TRBJ2-2 | TRBV5-1 | - | TGCGCCAGCAGCTTCCCTTCTGGGGGCGGGGAGCTGTTTTTT | CASSFPSGGGELFF
- | TRBJ2-1 | TRBV18 | - | TGTGCCAGCTCACCTCAAGGGGGATCCTACAATGAGCAGTTCTTC | CASSPQGGSYNEQFF
- | TRBJ2-2 | TRBV4-2 | - | TGTGCCAGCAGTCAAGGGGAGTCGGTGTACGGGGAGCTGTTTTTT | CASSQGESVYGELFF
- | TRBJ2-7 | TRBV4-1 | - | TGCGCCAGCAGCCAAGGTTTCAGGGGGGACGAGCAGTACTTC | CASSQGFRGDEQYF
TRBD2 | TRBJ2-1 | TRBV10-2 | - | TGCGCCAGCGTGAGGGAGGGGTACAATGAGCAGTTCTTC | CASVREGYNEQFF
TRBD2 | TRBJ2-3 | TRBV6-1 | - | TGTGCCAGCAGTGAAGGCGGGGGAGTCGACACAGATACGCAGTATTTT | CASSEGGGVDTDTQYF